The present entry profiles one TCR beta chain with its context. The antigen is not known. Amplification used 60 Vbeta primers and 13 Jbeta primers. Generated by immunoSEQ multiplex PCR, the TCRdb table keeps only in-frame clones and is missing some. The data show some 130,000 clones, about four fifths seen once. The data belong to a study of cytomegalovirus exposure and HLA in healthy donors. Overall study: As released early, the data held roughly 85 million unique TCRs from HLA-typed donors. Study observations and caveats: Previous analysis showed most TCR beta V segments were productive about 90% or about 30% of the time. It was reportedly the case that the classifier diagnosed cytomegalovirus status with high specificity and sensitivity. It was in a later analysis that TCR association rates were seen to vary by HLA locus, highest for DRB1 and lowest for HLA-C.

CDR1 is SGHNT and CDR2 is YYREEE in the germline V gene (reference sequence). The CDR3 contains 19 residues. V lost 0 bases to trimming and J lost 3 bases; unmatched junction nucleotides: 7. This TCR came from a man aged 25-45 years in good health. Specimen: PBMCs. The chain recombines TRBV5-4 with TRBJ2-1, with 15 bases that match TRBD2. The CDR3 protein is CASSLAGLAGGPDYNEQFF. CDR3 DNA: TGTGCCAGCAGCTTGGCGGGACTAGCGGGAGGACCCGACTACAATGAGCAGTTCTTC.